The 22 T cell receptor beta chains below all came from one sample that was sequenced in a study of blood T cell repertoires in COVID-19. Some clones are missing from TCRdb's copy, which holds only in-frame ones; the method was immunoSEQ multiplex PCR. Here the sample spans hundreds of thousands of clones, around 84% being singletons. Sequencing input: peripheral blood. All receptors derive from a woman of 80 years or more with active or convalescent COVID-19.

The chain recombines TRBV7-6 with TRBJ1-1; 7 bases match TRBD1. Germline loops: CDR1 SGHVS, CDR2 FNYEAQ. V lost 2 bases and J lost 2; bases outside the gene matches: 5. CDR3 length: 15 amino acids. For the CDR3, the DNA is TGTGCCAGCAGCTTACAGGGGGGAAAAAACACTGAAGCTTTCTTT. This codes for CASSLQGGKNTEAFF.

The chain is built from TRBV25-1 and TRBJ1-2; D ambiguous. The CDR3 contains 12 residues. The germline V gene has CDR1 MGHDK and CDR2 SYGVNS. The V and J ends lost 5 bases and 4 bases respectively, with 8 bases between them. The CDR3 bases are TGTGCCAGCAGTTCGGGGATCTATGGCTACACCTTC. Translated, it gives CASSSGIYGYTF.

V is TRBV10-3 and J is TRBJ1-1, with D possibly matching TRBD1 (6 bases). The CDR3 contains 14 residues. Per the germline V gene, CDR1 is ENHRY and CDR2 is SYGVKD. Trimming took 5 bases from V and 0 from J, leaving 10 bases between them. CDR3 amino acids: CAISLQGMNTEAFF. CDR3 bases: TGTGCCATCAGTTTACAGGGTATGAACACTGAAGCTTTCTTT.

The chain joins TRBV18 to TRBJ2-3; no clear D gene. The CDR3 covers 13 residues. Germline V gene lookup returns CDR1 KGHSH and CDR2 LQKENI. Trimming cost V 4 bases and J 6 bases, with 11 bases left between them. CDR3 protein: CASSLVSVDTQYF. DNA of the CDR3: TGTGCCAGCTCACTAGTGTCGGTGGATACGCAGTATTTT.

The CDR3 reads CASRASGVNTGELFF. The DNA of the CDR3 is TGTGCCAGCAGGGCTAGCGGGGTGAACACCGGGGAGCTGTTTTTT. This rearrangement joins TRBV2 to TRBJ2-2, with 9 bases identical to TRBD2. This CDR3 contains 15 residues. The ends lost 6 bases at V and 1 base at J; junction bases unmatched: 3. Looked up from germline, CDR1 is SNHLY and CDR2 is FYNNEI. Combining the CDR3 with reference TRBV2 and TRBJ2-2 gives the whole variable domain EPEVTQTPSHQVTQMGQEVILRCVPISNHLYFYWYRQILGQKVEFLVSFYNNEISEKSEIFDDQFSVERPDGSNFTLKIRSTKLEDSAMYFCASRASGVNTGELFFGEGSRLTVL.

The chain has TRBV9 and TRBJ2-7; possible D gene TRBD2, 5 bases. The CDR3 sequence is 13 residues long. Between the trimmed V and J ends, which lost 0 bases and 6 bases, there was a span of 10 bases. Germline CDR1 and CDR2: SGDLS and YYNGEE. The CDR3 loop reads CASSVGLGSEQYF. The CDR3 DNA reads TGTGCCAGCAGCGTAGGACTGGGGAGCGAGCAGTACTTC.

The chain employs TRBV14 and TRBJ1-6; 10 positions agree with TRBD1. CDR3 length: 15 residues. CDR1 and CDR2 from the germline V gene are SGHDN and FVKESK. The J segment lost 8 bases and the V segment lost 3 bases, leaving 4 bases of the junction unmatched. DNA for the CDR3: TGTGCCAGCAGCCAGGAGGGACAGGGGTATTCACCCCTCCACTTT. As protein: CASSQEGQGYSPLHF.

The gene calls are TRBV18 and TRBJ2-7; no clear D. This CDR3 is built from 14 residues. Germline V gives CDR1 KGHSH, CDR2 LQKENI. The germline V and J ends were trimmed by 3 bases and 2 bases, with 11 bases remaining between them. CDR3 coding DNA: TGTGCCAGCTCACCCCGGTTTCCCACCTACGAGCAGTACTTC. It is translated as CASSPRFPTYEQYF.

This chain links TRBV2 with TRBJ2-5; 7 bases are shared with TRBD2. V trimming: 8 bases; J trimming: 2 bases; junction bases outside the gene matches: 5. CDR3 length: 13 residues. Germline CDR1 is SNHLY and CDR2 is FYNNEI. CDR3 DNA: TGTGCCAGCGGGACTAACATACAAGAGACCCAGTACTTC. It codes for CASGTNIQETQYF.

V usage is TRBV28 and J usage is TRBJ1-2, with 9 bases lining up with TRBD1. The V and J ends lost 6 bases and 4 bases, in that order; junction bases with no gene match: 9. This CDR3 has 15 amino acids. CDR1 is MDHEN and CDR2 is SYDVKM in the germline V gene. In nucleotides, the CDR3 is TGTGCCAGCAGAACCGGGACAGGGTACCGCTATGGCTACACCTTC. Translation gives CASRTGTGYRYGYTF.

This sequence joins TRBV4-3 and TRBJ1-2; 9 nucleotides align to TRBD1. Germline V gene lookup returns CDR1 LGHNA and CDR2 YSLEER. V shed 6 bases and J 7 bases; nucleotides not matched to a gene: 9. The CDR3 totals 14 residues. The DNA of the CDR3 is TGCGCCAGCAGGCCCGGACAGGGGTTAGGTGGCTACACCTTC. This encodes CASRPGQGLGGYTF.

Comments on this clone: A read error may produce the germline difference seen at one junction end. The chain combines TRBV5-1 with TRBJ2-1, with no clear D. This CDR3 comprises 13 residues. Germline V gene data show CDR1 as SGHRS and CDR2 as YFSETQ. As DNA, the CDR3 is TGCGCCAGCAGCTTGGCCTCCGACAATGAGCAGTTCTTC. This codes for CASSLASDNEQFF.

CDR3 DNA: TGTGCCAGCAGCGTCAGGACAGGGGAAGGGAGGAACACTGAAGCTTTCTTT. Protein product: CASSVRTGEGRNTEAFF. V gene TRBV9 combines with J gene TRBJ1-1, with 9 bases aligning to TRBD1. Germline CDR1 reads SGDLS; CDR2 reads YYNGEE. Trimming at V came to 2 bases and at J to 1 base, leaving 9 bases not matched to a gene. This CDR3 is 17 amino acids long.

The CDR3 protein is CASSLMRGQGGNEQYF. The CDR3 DNA sequence: TGTGCCAGCAGCTTAATGAGAGGACAGGGAGGCAACGAGCAGTACTTC. The chain carries TRBV11-1 and TRBJ2-7; 8 bases are shared with TRBD1. This CDR3 has 16 residues. Germline-derived CDR1 and CDR2 are SGHAT and FQDESV (reference sequence). V was clipped by 2 bases and J by 5 bases; unmatched bases: 11.

J is TRBJ2-1 and V is TRBV11-3, with 8 bases that match TRBD1. This CDR3 is 15 amino acids long. Germline assignment: CDR1 SGHNT and CDR2 YENEEA. V lost 1 base, J lost 2 bases, and 1 base stayed unmatched. The CDR3 DNA reads TGTGCCAGCAGCTTAGGACAGGGGACCTACAATGAGCAGTTCTTC. Translating gives CASSLGQGTYNEQFF.

The chain couples TRBV30 to TRBJ1-4, with D unresolved. Germline CDR1 reads GTSNPN; CDR2 reads SVGIG (reference sequence). This CDR3 region has 11 residues. The V and J ends lost 5 bases and 12 bases respectively, with 13 bases between them. The CDR3 protein is CAWSGSGQLFF. The CDR3 DNA is TGTGCCTGGTCCGGTTCTGGGCAACTGTTTTTT.

This chain links TRBV6-5 with TRBJ2-7, with a weak D call TRBD2 (5 bases). CDR1 is MNHEY and CDR2 is SVGAGI in the germline V gene. V dropped 5 bases and J dropped 3 bases, with 11 bases sitting between them. CDR3 length: 13 amino acids. CDR3 sequence reads: CASSLQGGYEQYF. The CDR3 coding sequence is TGTGCCAGCAGTCTTCAAGGAGGCTACGAGCAGTACTTC.

This chain joins TRBV28 and TRBJ2-7, with 9 bases identical to TRBD2. The CDR3 is 13 amino acids. Germline lookup yields CDR1 MDHEN and CDR2 SYDVKM. V trimming: 5 bases; J trimming: 4 bases; junction bases outside the gene matches: 3. CDR3 nucleotide sequence: TGTGCCAGCAGTCTGACTAGCGGATACGAGCAGTACTTC. As protein: CASSLTSGYEQYF.

In its sample, this clone was seen a few times. The genes are TRBV10-3 and TRBJ1-6; perhaps TRBD1 as D (6 bases). Trimming pared 0 bases from V and 7 bases from J, leaving 13 bases between. This CDR3 region has 16 residues. The germline V gene encodes CDR1 ENHRY and CDR2 SYGVKD. The CDR3 region is CAISESMHRENSPLHF. The CDR3 nucleotides read TGTGCCATCAGTGAGTCGATGCACAGGGAAAATTCACCCCTCCACTTT.

This rearrangement joins TRBV6-6 to TRBJ1-1; the D is unclear. Trimming removed 7 bases from V and 1 base from J, with 19 bases in between. Germline V gene lookup returns CDR1 MNHNY and CDR2 SVGAGI (reference sequence). This CDR3 has 16 residues. CDR3 DNA sequence: TGTGCCAGCACCAAACCGGCTCCCCGAGGGAACACTGAAGCTTTCTTT. Amino acids: CASTKPAPRGNTEAFF.

The CDR3 sequence is CASSQLDSYTF. In nucleotides, the CDR3 is TGTGCCAGCAGCCAACTGGACTCTTACACCTTC. This chain connects TRBV4-2 to TRBJ1-2; the D is unclear. The CDR3 length is 11 residues. Germline CDR1 LGHNA, CDR2 YNFKEQ. The ends were cut back, 2 bases at V and 11 bases at J, with 9 bases in the middle.

This clone appeared a few times. The chain carries TRBV27 and TRBJ1-2; D is undetermined. Trimming cost V 8 bases and J 8 bases, with 15 bases left between them. The germline V gene encodes CDR1 MNHEY and CDR2 SMNVEV (reference sequence). The CDR3 spans 12 residues. CDR3 amino acids: CASGSGGRGYTF. The CDR3 DNA is TGTGCCAGCGGCTCTGGAGGGCGCGGCTACACCTTC.